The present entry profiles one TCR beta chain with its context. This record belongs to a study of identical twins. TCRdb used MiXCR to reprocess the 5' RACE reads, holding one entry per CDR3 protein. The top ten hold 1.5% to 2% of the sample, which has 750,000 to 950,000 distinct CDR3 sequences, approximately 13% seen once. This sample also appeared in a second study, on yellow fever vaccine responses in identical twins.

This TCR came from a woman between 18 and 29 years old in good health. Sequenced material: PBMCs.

Written as DNA, the CDR3 is TGTGCCAGCAGCCCTTTACAGGGGGCGAGGGAAAAACTGTTTTTT. Translating gives CASSPLQGAREKLFF. The chain uses TRBV7-9 and TRBJ1-4; 9 positions agree with TRBD1. The CDR3 is 15 residues long. The V gene end was trimmed by 5 bases and the J gene end by 8 bases; junction bases not matched to a gene: 9. Germline-derived CDR1 and CDR2 are SEHNR and FQNEAQ (reference sequence).